Here is one T cell receptor beta chain with its context. The CDR3 extends over 13 amino acids. Germline assignment: CDR1 MNHEY and CDR2 SVGEGT. Trimming removed 0 bases from V and 6 bases from J, with 8 bases in between. Libraries were prepared by immunoSEQ multiplex PCR; TCRdb keeps only in-frame clonotypes and omits some of them. This sample has 150,000 to 200,000 clones, with roughly 86% found just once. The record originates from a study of blood T cell repertoires in COVID-19. The sequence was collected from a man aged 40-50 years with active or convalescent COVID-19. The sample was peripheral blood. The rearrangement links TRBV6-2 or TRBV6-3 to TRBJ1-1; D gene ambiguous. The CDR3 here is CASSYSAGAEAFF. The CDR3 region has the DNA TGTGCCAGCAGTTACTCGGCGGGTGCTGAAGCTTTCTTT.